Each of the 20 T cell receptor beta chains below was sequenced from the same sample in a study of glioma-infiltrating T cells. The iRepertoire nested amplicon-rescue multiplex PCR amplified TCR alpha and beta CDR3s from RNA. Via MiXCR, TCRdb re-called the multiplex PCR reads, giving one row per CDR3 protein. The table lists about 410,000 distinct CDR3 sequences, 41% of them singletons, with 12% in the top ten. Sequencing input: glioma tissue, nonneoplastic brain tissue, or PBMCs (not recorded which). These receptors were collected from a human donor with low-grade glioma or glioblastoma, undergoing nonglioma brain surgery, or in good health (not recorded which).

The chain links TRBV2 to TRBJ1-5; D is undetermined. Per the germline V gene, CDR1 is SNHLY and CDR2 is FYNNEI. The CDR3 has 16 residues. With 6 bases removed from V and 4 bases from J, the gap between germline ends came to 19 bases. The CDR3 sequence is CASSQDVRWGNQPQHF. CDR3 bases: TGTGCCAGCAGCCAAGATGTAAGGTGGGGAAATCAGCCCCAGCATTTT.

The rearrangement uses TRBV28 and TRBJ1-2, with D tentatively TRBD1 (5 bases). The CDR3 length is 14 residues. V was shortened by 2 bases and J by 9 bases, with 16 bases between the two germline ends. Germline CDR1 and CDR2: MDHEN and SYDVKM. CDR3 sequence: CASSLGARVYCYTF. CDR3 nucleotides: TGTGCCAGCAGTTTAGGGGCAAGGGTATATTGCTACACCTTC.

Ten or more counts support this clonotype. The V call is TRBV3-1, the J call TRBJ1-3; unclear D gene. In germline, CDR1 is LGHDT, CDR2 YNNKEL (reference sequence). This CDR3 is 11 amino acids long. The V end was cut by 5 bases, the J end by 4 bases, with 3 bases between. CDR3 sequence reads: CASSLGNTIYF. DNA of the CDR3: TGTGCCAGCAGCTTGGGAAACACCATATATTTT.

This chain uses TRBV4-1 with TRBJ1-1; unclear D gene. CDR3 length: 15 residues. Germline CDR1 reads MGHRA; CDR2 reads YSYEKL. V was pared by 0 bases and J by 0 bases, with 8 bases between. The CDR3 DNA is TGCGCCAGCAGCCAAGACCCTCAGGTGAACACTGAAGCTTTCTTT. This codes for CASSQDPQVNTEAFF.

This sequence joins TRBV15 and TRBJ1-2; D perhaps matches TRBD1 (5 bases). The CDR3 length is 14 residues. The V gene's germline CDR1 is LNHNV and CDR2 YYDKDF (reference sequence). Deletions cut 5 bases from V and 11 bases from J, with 21 bases between. The CDR3 sequence is CATSGRGRPYVYTF. Written as DNA, the CDR3 is TGTGCCACCAGCGGCCGGGGACGCCCCTATGTTTACACCTTC.

This rearrangement joins TRBV18 to TRBJ1-1, with TRBD1 matching 9 bases. The junction had 17 bases not matched to a gene; V was cut back by 5 bases and J by 10 bases. Germline V CDR1 and CDR2: KGHSH, LQKENI. There are 16 residues in the CDR3. The DNA of the CDR3 is TGTGCCAGCTCAGAGATATTCAGACAGGGGGTGACGGGAGCTTTCTTT. Translating gives CASSEIFRQGVTGAFF.

In the case of this clonotype: It may be a read error: a sequence one base away is much more abundant. The gene calls are TRBV15 and TRBJ2-7, with a tentative D call TRBD1 (5 bases). The CDR3 length is 14 residues. Germline V lookup: CDR1 LNHNV, CDR2 YYDKDF (reference sequence). Trimming stripped 11 bases from V and 7 bases from J, with 24 bases between. The CDR3: CAPQQGKRSQEQYF. CDR3 nucleotides: TGTGCCCCCCAGCAGGGAAAAAGGAGTCAGGAGCAGTACTTC.

In its sample, this clonotype was seen many times. V gene TRBV27 combines with J gene TRBJ2-7; weak D call: TRBD1 (5 bases). The germline V gene has CDR1 MNHEY and CDR2 SMNVEV (reference sequence). This CDR3 is built from 16 residues. V shed 5 bases and J shed 4 bases, with 21 bases lying between them. The CDR3 DNA reads TGTGCCAGCAGTCGCCACCCGGTAACAGGCGCGTACGAGCAGTACTTC. Encoded protein: CASSRHPVTGAYEQYF.

To note about this clonotype: This clone may be a read error of a much larger clone one base away. The CDR3 does not close with the conserved phenylalanine or tryptophan, likely indicating a read error. The rearrangement joins TRBV6-1 to TRBJ2-5; 11 bases are a match to TRBD1. V was clipped by 6 bases and J by 2 bases; unmatched bases: 5. Germline lookup yields CDR1 MNHNS and CDR2 SASEGT. This CDR3 region has 15 residues. In DNA, the CDR3 is TGTGCCAGCAGACTGGACAGGGGGCGTCAAGAGACCCAGTACTTG. It is translated as CASRLDRGRQETQYL.

As regards this clonotype: A read error may produce the germline difference seen at one junction end. CDR3 amino acids: CASSFDRVRANYGYTF. The CDR3 DNA sequence: TGTGCCAGCAGCTTTGACAGGGTGAGGGCTAATTATGGCTACACCTTC. V and J are TRBV7-9 and TRBJ1-2, with TRBD1 matching 7 bases. This CDR3 is built from 16 residues. Germline V gene lookup returns CDR1 SEHNR and CDR2 FQNEAQ (reference sequence).

This clonotype has a handful of counts. The J gene is TRBJ2-7, the V gene TRBV20-1, with D possibly being TRBD1 (6 bases). The CDR3 runs to 16 residues. V lost 0 bases to trimming and J lost 0 bases, with 15 bases between them. The V gene's germline CDR1 is DFQATT and CDR2 SNEGSKA (reference sequence). The CDR3 DNA sequence: TGCAGTGCTAGAGACCCCCGACAGGTCAGCTCCTACGAGCAGTACTTC. The encoded protein is CSARDPRQVSSYEQYF.

This clonotype appeared a single time. The chain uses TRBV2 and TRBJ2-7, with 10 bases matching TRBD2. This CDR3 is 16 amino acids long. Trimming at V came to 6 bases and at J to 2 bases, leaving 10 bases not matched to a gene. CDR1 is SNHLY, CDR2 FYNNEI, per germline. CDR3 DNA sequence: TGTGCCAGCAGGAGCTTACGGACTAGCGGAACCTACGAGCAGTACTTC. This encodes CASRSLRTSGTYEQYF.

The chain has TRBV20-1 and TRBJ2-7, with 9 positions matching TRBD1. The germline V gene encodes CDR1 DFQATT and CDR2 SNEGSKA (reference sequence). J was trimmed by 1 base and V by 1 base; bases with no gene match: 17. CDR3 length equals 19 residues. The CDR3 spells CSARAGPGQGILWSYEQYF. In nucleotides, the CDR3 is TGCAGTGCTAGAGCCGGGCCGGGACAGGGAATCCTCTGGTCCTACGAGCAGTACTTC.

V gene TRBV29-1 combines with J gene TRBJ1-2, with no clear D. Between the trimmed V and J ends, which lost 4 bases and 4 bases, there was a span of 16 bases. This CDR3 region has 14 residues. From germline, CDR1 is SQVTM and CDR2 ANQGSEA. CDR3 amino acids: CSVVLLGVGYGYTF. Here the CDR3 DNA reads TGCAGCGTTGTTTTGTTAGGAGTCGGCTATGGCTACACCTTC.

This clonotype was seen once. This sequence may be a read error, since a much larger clone differs from it by one base. This chain joins TRBV20-1 and TRBJ1-1; TRBD1 matches 9 bases. This CDR3 has 14 residues. CDR1 and CDR2 (germline): DFQATT, SNEGSKA (reference sequence). The CDR3 sequence is CSARVGTGNTKAFF. CDR3 bases: TGCAGTGCTAGAGTCGGGACAGGGAACACTAAAGCTTTCTTT.

This sequence joins TRBV27 and TRBJ2-1; 8 positions agree with TRBD2. Germline V gene sequence: CDR1 MNHEY, CDR2 SMNVEV (reference sequence). V shed 6 bases and J 4 bases; nucleotides not matched to a gene: 5. This CDR3 spans 14 amino acids. The CDR3 loop reads CASRLAEGYNEQFF. The CDR3 bases are TGTGCCAGCAGACTAGCGGAAGGGTACAATGAGCAGTTCTTC.

In the case of this clonotype: One end of the junction varies from germline; a read error may be responsible. The chain is built from TRBV6-2 or TRBV6-3 and TRBJ2-1; no definite D call. Germline loops: CDR1 MNHEY, CDR2 SVGEGT. The CDR3 runs 17 residues. CDR3 region: CASSYFSPESSYNEEFF. CDR3 DNA sequence: TGTGCCAGCAGTTACTTTTCCCCGGAGAGCTCCTACAATGAGGAGTTCTTC.

Points on this clonotype: At one of its ends the junction is not consistent with the germline gene, which may arise from a read error. This rearrangement joins TRBV28 to TRBJ2-7; D may be TRBD2 (5 bases). CDR3 length: 16 amino acids. The germline gives CDR1 MDHEN, CDR2 SYDVKM. CDR3 in DNA: TGTGCCAGCAGCCTTACCGCCGGACTCCTCTCCTACGGGCAGTACTTC. This gives the protein CASSLTAGLLSYGQYF. The whole variable domain, remainder taken from reference TRBV28 and TRBJ2-7, is DVKVTQSSRYLVKRTGEKVFLECVQDMDHENMFWYRQDPGLGLRLIYFSYDVKMKEKGDIPEGYSVSREKKERFSLILESASTNQTSMYLCASSLTAGLLSYGQYFGPGTRLTVT.

The V call is TRBV6-2 or TRBV6-3, the J call TRBJ2-7, with D possibly matching TRBD1 (5 bases). V was trimmed by 6 bases and J by 3 bases, leaving 12 bases between them. Per the germline V gene, CDR1 is MNHEY and CDR2 is SVGEGT. This CDR3 has 13 amino acids. The CDR3 DNA reads TGTGCCAGCAGCCGAGGACACCACTACGAGCAGTACTTC. This encodes CASSRGHHYEQYF.

The chain carries TRBV14 and TRBJ2-7; 7 bases are shared with TRBD1. The CDR3 is 14 amino acids. Germline V gene sequence: CDR1 SGHDN, CDR2 FVKESK. V lost 3 bases, J lost 3 bases, and 5 bases stayed unmatched. In nucleotides, the CDR3 is TGTGCCAGCAGCCAGACGGGACAGAACTACGAGCAGTACTTC. It specifies CASSQTGQNYEQYF.